The 11 T cell receptor beta chains in this list originate from one sample, sequenced in a study of blood T cell repertoires in COVID-19. The protocol was immunoSEQ multiplex PCR, while the TCRdb copy is restricted to in-frame clones and leaves out a portion. In the table there are approximately 270,000 clones, approximately 86% of which are singletons. The sample comprised peripheral blood. The receptors shown here come from a man aged 80 or over with acute or convalescent COVID-19.

The CDR3 DNA reads as TGTGCCAGTAAGGGTAGCGGGAGGGCAGATACGCAGTATTTT. Translation gives CASKGSGRADTQYF. The chain has TRBV19 and TRBJ2-3; TRBD2 matches at 11 bases. The V gene end was trimmed by 7 bases and the J gene end by 4 bases; junction bases not matched to a gene: 4. CDR3 length: 14 residues. Germline loops: CDR1 LNHDA, CDR2 SQIVND (reference sequence).

The chain has TRBV29-1 and TRBJ1-2; perhaps TRBD1 as D (5 bases). V dropped 0 bases and J dropped 0 bases, with 11 bases sitting between them. CDR3 size: 15 residues. Germline CDR1 is SQVTM and CDR2 is ANQGSEA. The CDR3 here is CSVEDRGATNYGYTF. The DNA of the CDR3 is TGCAGCGTTGAAGATCGCGGGGCAACTAACTATGGCTACACCTTC.

The V and J genes are TRBV6-6 and TRBJ1-1; D gene ambiguous. In germline, CDR1 is MNHNY, CDR2 SVGAGI (reference sequence). This CDR3 is built from 12 residues. Trimming stripped 6 bases from V and 3 bases from J, with 8 bases between. The CDR3 reads CASRIFDTEAFF. The DNA for the CDR3 is TGTGCCAGCAGAATATTTGACACTGAAGCTTTCTTT.

The rearrangement links TRBV5-1 to TRBJ1-1, with 12 bases identical to TRBD1. The CDR3 runs 15 residues. Per germline, CDR1 SGHRS and CDR2 YFSETQ. V was pared by 7 bases and J by 5 bases, with 9 bases of the junction left unmatched. The DNA for the CDR3 is TGCGCCAGCGGCCGGGACAGGGGGCGTGTGACTGAAGCTTTCTTT. Translation: CASGRDRGRVTEAFF. The variable domain in full, with the rest retrieved from reference TRBV5-1 and TRBJ1-1, is KAGVTQTPRYLIKTRGQQVTLSCSPISGHRSVSWYQQTPGQGLQFLFEYFSETQRNKGNFPGRFSGRQFSNSRSEMNVSTLELGDSALYLCASGRDRGRVTEAFFGQGTRLTVV.

This clone was recorded a few times. The gene calls are TRBV6-5 and TRBJ2-7, with unresolved D. Germline V CDR1 and CDR2: MNHEY, SVGAGI. The CDR3 is made up of 14 amino acids. The germline V and J ends were trimmed by 5 bases and 2 bases, with 13 bases remaining between them. CDR3 protein: CASSQSTHPYEQYF. The CDR3 nucleotides read TGTGCCAGCAGTCAATCGACTCATCCCTACGAGCAGTACTTC.

The chain couples TRBV6-2 or TRBV6-3 to TRBJ1-3; unclear D gene. In germline, CDR1 is MNHEY, CDR2 SVGEGT. V was pared by 4 bases and J by 0 bases, with 13 bases between. This CDR3 spans 16 amino acids. CDR3 sequence (DNA): TGTGCCAGCAGTTTGACTCTCGCAGCCTCTGGAAACACCATATATTTT. Encoded protein: CASSLTLAASGNTIYF.

The chain employs TRBV15 and TRBJ1-4; D is undetermined. From germline, CDR1 is LNHNV and CDR2 YYDKDF (reference sequence). The V gene lost 2 bases and the J gene lost 3 bases, with 7 bases spanning the gap. This CDR3 contains 14 residues. The CDR3 region has the DNA TGTGCCACCAGCAGACAGGCTGCTAATGAAAAACTGTTTTTT. Amino acids: CATSRQAANEKLFF.

The chain uses TRBV5-1 and TRBJ1-1, with TRBD1 identical over 8 bases. The CDR3 has 15 amino acids. V lost 0 bases, J lost 5 bases, and 6 bases stayed unmatched. From germline, CDR1 is SGHRS and CDR2 YFSETQ. This chain's CDR3 is CASSLAQGAVTEAFF. DNA for the CDR3: TGCGCCAGCAGCTTGGCCCAGGGGGCTGTTACTGAAGCTTTCTTT.

V usage is TRBV7-9 and J usage is TRBJ1-1; D is undetermined. V lost 5 bases and J lost 5, with 15 bases in between. This CDR3 spans 14 amino acids. The germline V gene encodes CDR1 SEHNR and CDR2 FQNEAQ (reference sequence). The CDR3 DNA reads TGTGCCAGCAGCGACCGACCCCAGGAAACTGAAGCTTTCTTT. Its protein product is CASSDRPQETEAFF.

The CDR3 DNA reads as TGTGCCAGCACCAATAACCCGGGAAAGGAAAAACTGTTTTTT. Residues: CASTNNPGKEKLFF. The chain combines TRBV6-5 with TRBJ1-4; D call uncertain. The V end lost 7 bases, the J end lost 8 bases, and 17 bases lay between the germline ends. Germline CDR1 reads MNHEY; CDR2 reads SVGAGI. The CDR3 is made up of 14 amino acids.

This rearrangement joins TRBV7-2 to TRBJ1-2; 9 nucleotides align to TRBD1. V was clipped by 1 base and J by 0 bases; unmatched bases: 6. The CDR3 spans 17 residues. The V gene's germline CDR1 is SGHTA and CDR2 FQGNSA. The CDR3 bases are TGTGCCAGCAGCTTAGGAGGGGGGACAGGGACTAACTATGGCTACACCTTC. Protein sequence: CASSLGGGTGTNYGYTF.